What follows are 27 T cell receptor beta chains derived from one specimen sequenced in a study of cytomegalovirus exposure and HLA in healthy donors. The PCR used 60 Vbeta and 13 Jbeta primers. Profiled with immunoSEQ multiplex PCR; TCRdb holds only in-frame clones, not every one. The sample contains fewer than 150,000 clones, over 75% of which appear only once. Sequencing used PBMCs. These receptors were obtained from a female donor in good health and CMV-seronegative.

This clone was seen more than once but under ten times. Relative to the germline gene, one junction end is altered; a read error may explain this. This sequence joins TRBV7-7 and TRBJ2-5; TRBD2 aligns across 9 bases. CDR3 length: 14 residues. Germline V lookup: CDR1 SSHAT, CDR2 FNYEAQ (reference sequence). CDR3 DNA: TGTGCTAGCAGCCATAGCGGGAGAGGAGAGACCCAGTACTTC. It is translated as CASSHSGRGETQYF.

The chain links TRBV28 to TRBJ2-3; 10 bases map to TRBD2. The CDR3 consists of 16 residues. Germline V gives CDR1 MDHEN, CDR2 SYDVKM. V was clipped by 2 bases and J by 2 bases; unmatched bases: 4. CDR3: CASSLLLAGFTDTQYF. The CDR3 DNA sequence: TGTGCCAGCAGTTTACTACTAGCGGGGTTCACAGATACGCAGTATTTT.

The CDR3 reads CASSVYPTGTGANVLTF. The CDR3 DNA follows: TGTGCCAGCAGCGTTTATCCCACAGGGACTGGGGCCAACGTCCTGACTTTC. This chain uses TRBV9 with TRBJ2-6; TRBD1 might be the D (6 bases). Germline V gene data show CDR1 as SGDLS and CDR2 as YYNGEE. This CDR3 has 17 residues. Trimming pared 2 bases from V and 2 bases from J, leaving 14 bases between.

The V call is TRBV7-9, the J call TRBJ1-3; 11 bases map to TRBD1. J gave up 2 bases and V 1 base, and 1 base lay outside the gene matches. The CDR3 runs to 16 residues. Germline-derived CDR1 and CDR2 are SEHNR and FQNEAQ (reference sequence). The CDR3 DNA reads as TGTGCCAGCAGCTTAGTGGGACAGGGGGCTGGAAACACCATATATTTT. Its translation: CASSLVGQGAGNTIYF. The full variable domain, completed using reference TRBV7-9 and TRBJ1-3, is DTGVSQNPRHKITKRGQNVTFRCDPISEHNRLYWYRQTLGQGPEFLTYFQNEAQLEKSRLLSDRFSAERPKGSFSTLEIQRTEQGDSAMYLCASSLVGQGAGNTIYFGEGSWLTVV.

The chain joins TRBV28 to TRBJ1-1; D not resolved. The CDR3 runs to 13 residues. Germline V CDR1 and CDR2: MDHEN, SYDVKM. The V gene lost 10 bases and the J gene lost 3 bases, with 15 bases spanning the gap. The CDR3 bases are TGTGCCACCCGAGGGTTGTTTGACACTGAAGCTTTCTTT. Protein: CATRGLFDTEAFF.

This clone appeared a few times. The genes are TRBV5-4 and TRBJ2-7; possibly TRBD2 for D (5 bases). CDR3 length: 11 amino acids. Germline V gives CDR1 SGHNT, CDR2 YYREEE (reference sequence). V was pared by 1 base and J by 6 bases, with 5 bases between. The DNA for the CDR3 is TGTGCCAGCAGCTTGCGGGGCGAGCAGTACTTC. This codes for CASSLRGEQYF.

The chain carries TRBV19 and TRBJ2-1, with 8 bases lining up with TRBD2. The germline CDR1 and CDR2 sequences are LNHDA and SQIVND (reference sequence). The CDR3 consists of 15 residues. Trimming removed 4 bases from V and 7 bases from J; junction bases left unmatched: 9. For the CDR3, the DNA is TGTGCCAGTAGTACAAGGACTAGCCCCGGGAATGAGCAGTTCTTC. Translated, it gives CASSTRTSPGNEQFF.

The chain has TRBV28 and TRBJ1-1; no reliable D call. The CDR3 extends over 14 amino acids. Germline CDR1 MDHEN, CDR2 SYDVKM. V was pared by 6 bases and J by 0 bases, with 11 bases between. The CDR3 DNA reads as TGTGCCAGCAGATTCCTACTCATGAACACTGAAGCTTTCTTT. The encoded protein is CASRFLLMNTEAFF.

The J gene is TRBJ1-2, the V gene TRBV4-2, with D tentatively TRBD1 (6 bases). V lost 0 bases and J lost 3, with 17 bases in between. The CDR3 runs to 17 residues. Germline V gene lookup returns CDR1 LGHNA and CDR2 YNFKEQ. The CDR3 nucleotides read TGTGCCAGCAGCCAAGATAAGAGTGGCAGGGGACACTATGGCTACACCTTC. Its translation: CASSQDKSGRGHYGYTF.

The V and J genes are TRBV27 and TRBJ2-7; D possibly corresponds to TRBD2 (5 bases). Deletions cut 6 bases from V and 3 bases from J, with 15 bases between. The CDR3 is 14 residues long. Germline assignment: CDR1 MNHEY and CDR2 SMNVEV (reference sequence). CDR3 sequence reads: CASSFGVEYYEQYF. The CDR3, as DNA: TGTGCCAGCAGCTTCGGGGTCGAGTACTACGAGCAGTACTTC.

This clone appeared once. The chain combines TRBV2 with TRBJ1-1; D perhaps matches TRBD1 (6 bases). Germline assignment: CDR1 SNHLY and CDR2 FYNNEI. The V end lost 2 bases, the J end lost 5 bases, and 21 bases lay between the germline ends. The CDR3 is made up of 17 amino acids. In nucleotides, the CDR3 is TGTGCCAGCAGTGAATCGAGGGGGGGGCCCGTGGGGACTGAAGCTTTCTTT. It is translated as CASSESRGGPVGTEAFF.

The sample holds one count of this clone. This rearrangement joins TRBV7-9 to TRBJ1-4; D not resolved. V was shortened by 7 bases and J by 3 bases, with 12 bases between the two germline ends. Germline-derived CDR1 and CDR2 are SEHNR and FQNEAQ (reference sequence). The CDR3 sequence is 14 residues long. The CDR3 protein is CASNSADSNEKLFF. The CDR3 nucleotides read TGTGCCAGCAACTCCGCGGATTCTAATGAAAAACTGTTTTTT.

V usage is TRBV11-2 and J usage is TRBJ2-3, with 7 bases aligning to TRBD2. This CDR3 is 17 amino acids long. Per the germline V gene, CDR1 is SGHAT and CDR2 is FQNNGV. Trimming took 1 base from V and 0 from J; bases not matched to a gene: 7. The CDR3 reads CASSLGLRRESTDTQYF. The CDR3 DNA reads TGTGCCAGCAGCTTAGGGCTAAGGCGGGAGAGCACAGATACGCAGTATTTT.

The chain carries TRBV28 and TRBJ2-7, with D perhaps matching TRBD1 (5 bases). V lost 5 bases and J lost 7, with 9 bases in between. The CDR3 sequence is 11 residues long. The germline V gene has CDR1 MDHEN and CDR2 SYDVKM. The CDR3 region has the DNA TGTGCCAGCAGTCTCCGGACAGAGCAGTACTTC. Encoded protein: CASSLRTEQYF.

This rearrangement joins TRBV2 to TRBJ2-7, with TRBD1 as a possible D gene (6 bases). V lost 2 bases and J lost 4, with 15 bases in between. This CDR3 contains 15 residues. CDR1 and CDR2 (germline): SNHLY, FYNNEI. The CDR3 sequence is CASSESTGPPYEQYF. In DNA form, the CDR3 reads TGTGCCAGCAGTGAAAGTACAGGGCCGCCGTACGAGCAGTACTTC.

The rearrangement joins TRBV5-1 to TRBJ2-5; 7 positions agree with TRBD1. In germline, CDR1 is SGHRS, CDR2 YFSETQ. This CDR3 has 14 amino acids. V lost 3 bases to trimming and J lost 1 base; unmatched junction nucleotides: 3. The CDR3 reads CASSSGQAQETQYF. In DNA form, the CDR3 reads TGCGCCAGCAGCTCCGGACAGGCCCAAGAGACCCAGTACTTC.

This clone was found once. The rearrangement joins TRBV6-5 to TRBJ2-7, with a weak D call TRBD1 (6 bases). V was cut by 2 bases and J by 0 bases, with 11 bases left in between. From germline, CDR1 is MNHEY and CDR2 SVGAGI. The length of the CDR3 is 15 residues. In DNA, the CDR3 is TGTGCCAGCAGTTACACGGACAGAACCTCCTACGAGCAGTACTTC. Translated: CASSYTDRTSYEQYF.

The rearrangement uses TRBV2 and TRBJ1-4; D may be TRBD1 (5 bases). The CDR3 runs to 12 residues. V lost 2 bases and J lost 8, with 6 bases in between. Germline lookup yields CDR1 SNHLY and CDR2 FYNNEI. CDR3 coding DNA: TGTGCCAGCAGTGAATCAGGGGAAAAACTGTTTTTT. Its protein product is CASSESGEKLFF. The whole variable domain, remainder taken from reference TRBV2 and TRBJ1-4, is EPEVTQTPSHQVTQMGQEVILRCVPISNHLYFYWYRQILGQKVEFLVSFYNNEISEKSEIFDDQFSVERPDGSNFTLKIRSTKLEDSAMYFCASSESGEKLFFGSGTQLSVL.

This clone was detected a few times. The chain links TRBV19 to TRBJ1-1, with 9 bases matching TRBD1. The CDR3 runs to 13 residues. V lost 9 bases to trimming and J lost 6 bases; unmatched junction nucleotides: 8. Germline V lookup: CDR1 LNHDA, CDR2 SQIVND (reference sequence). CDR3 amino acids: CASRQGVWSEAFF. CDR3 bases: TGTGCCAGCAGACAGGGGGTATGGTCTGAAGCTTTCTTT.

The chain joins TRBV2 to TRBJ2-1, with TRBD2 identical over 11 bases. The V and J ends lost 6 bases and 9 bases, in that order; junction bases with no gene match: 13. Germline lookup yields CDR1 SNHLY and CDR2 FYNNEI. The CDR3 is 16 amino acids. This CDR3 is CASRGLSGRARGEQFF. Written as DNA, the CDR3 is TGTGCCAGCAGGGGACTTAGCGGGAGGGCCAGAGGTGAGCAGTTCTTC.

A single count supports this clone. This chain uses TRBV28 with TRBJ2-7, with D possibly TRBD2 on 6 matching bases. V shed 8 bases and J shed 1 base, with 15 bases lying between them. CDR1 and CDR2 (germline): MDHEN, SYDVKM. This CDR3 has 14 residues. CDR3 sequence reads: CASVTYGTSYEQYF. Written as DNA, the CDR3 is TGTGCCAGCGTCACCTACGGGACTTCCTACGAGCAGTACTTC.

This chain uses TRBV28 with TRBJ1-2, with D unresolved. Trimming removed 2 bases at V and 4 bases at J, with 8 bases between. CDR1 is MDHEN, CDR2 SYDVKM, per germline. The CDR3 is 13 residues long. The CDR3 here is CASSLIQTYGYTF. CDR3 bases: TGTGCCAGCAGTTTAATACAGACCTATGGCTACACCTTC.

This chain links TRBV2 with TRBJ1-5; 8 bases agree with TRBD1. The V gene end was trimmed by 6 bases and the J gene end by 0 bases; junction bases not matched to a gene: 4. Looked up from germline, CDR1 is SNHLY and CDR2 is FYNNEI. The CDR3 sequence is 15 residues long. In nucleotides, the CDR3 is TGTGCCAGCAGGACAGGGGACCATAGCAATCAGCCCCAGCATTTT. Translation gives CASRTGDHSNQPQHF. Using reference TRBV2 and TRBJ1-5 for the parts outside the CDR3, the full variable domain is EPEVTQTPSHQVTQMGQEVILRCVPISNHLYFYWYRQILGQKVEFLVSFYNNEISEKSEIFDDQFSVERPDGSNFTLKIRSTKLEDSAMYFCASRTGDHSNQPQHFGDGTRLSIL.

This clone was observed once. The chain has TRBV28 and TRBJ2-5, with D tentatively TRBD1 (6 bases). Trimming cost V 4 bases and J 5 bases, with 17 bases left between them. Germline V gene lookup returns CDR1 MDHEN and CDR2 SYDVKM. CDR3 length: 15 amino acids. The CDR3, as DNA: TGTGCCAGCAGTTCCTCGACAGGCCTGGTGGAGACCCAGTACTTC. Its translation is CASSSSTGLVETQYF.

The rearrangement joins TRBV27 to TRBJ2-1, with D possibly being TRBD2 (6 bases). The CDR3 is 15 residues long. V lost 7 bases to trimming and J lost 2 bases, with 15 bases between them. The germline CDR1 and CDR2 sequences are MNHEY and SMNVEV (reference sequence). CDR3 region: CASTPREPTYNEQFF. The CDR3 DNA sequence: TGTGCCAGCACTCCACGGGAGCCAACCTACAATGAGCAGTTCTTC.

This sequence joins TRBV29-1 and TRBJ2-7; D is undetermined. CDR3 size: 13 residues. V was clipped by 0 bases and J by 3 bases, with 9 bases between them. The germline V gene encodes CDR1 SQVTM and CDR2 ANQGSEA. The CDR3 spells CSVEEPPGYEQYF. The CDR3 coding sequence is TGCAGCGTTGAAGAACCCCCGGGCTACGAGCAGTACTTC.

The rearrangement uses TRBV27 and TRBJ2-3, with D unclear. The germline CDR1 and CDR2 sequences are MNHEY and SMNVEV (reference sequence). The CDR3 is 14 residues long. V was trimmed by 4 bases and J by 0 bases, leaving 8 bases between them. The CDR3 nucleotides are TGTGCCAGCAGTTCTAGGCTCAGCACAGATACGCAGTATTTT. Protein sequence: CASSSRLSTDTQYF.